This T cell receptor (beta chain) originates from a study of control samples from healthy donors and cancer patients. Only in-frame clones appear in the TCRdb table, and some are missing; sequencing was by immunoSEQ multiplex PCR. The sample has 80,000 or so clones; just under 90% are singletons. CDR3 length: 13 amino acids. Trimming pared 5 bases from V and 2 bases from J, leaving 9 bases between. Germline V gene data show CDR1 as KGHSY and CDR2 as FQNENV. This chain uses TRBV16 with TRBJ1-1; the D is unclear. The sequenced sample was blood. The receptor was isolated from a man aged 45-60 years in good health. The CDR3 DNA is TGTGCCAGCAGCGGTAGGAGAAACACTGAAGCTTTCTTT. This translates into CASSGRRNTEAFF. The full variable domain, its missing parts supplied by reference TRBV16 and TRBJ1-1, is GEEVAQTPKHLVRGEGQKAKLYCAPIKGHSYVFWYQQVLKNEFKFLISFQNENVFDETGMPKERFSAKCLPNSPCSLEIQATKLEDSAVYFCASSGRRNTEAFFGQGTRLTVV.